This TCR beta chain was documented in a study of blood T cells in healthy people across ages. Notes on the study in general: The percentage of naive T cells correlated strongly with TCR beta diversity.

This clonotype appeared a few times. The antigen remains unidentified. The use of a sample-barcoded 5' primer and a J-beta primer mix characterized a second PCR of 7 to 11 cycles. One entry per CDR3 protein, called by TCRdb with MiXCR from the 5' RACE reads. Of approximately 780,000 distinct CDR3 sequences listed, around 24% are singletons. The CDR3 is 12 amino acids. CDR1 and CDR2 from the germline V gene are SQVTM and ANQGSEA. The V end lost 3 bases, the J end lost 5 bases, and 10 bases lay between the germline ends. The same data also contributed to another study, on T cells of mothers and their children.

The chain recombines TRBV29-1 with TRBJ2-5, with D tentatively TRBD2 (6 bases). This receptor was taken from a boy between 5 and 17 years old in good health. Input material: blood. For the CDR3, the DNA is TGCAGCGTTGATTCGGGGGTCGAGACCCAGTACTTC. Its protein is CSVDSGVETQYF.